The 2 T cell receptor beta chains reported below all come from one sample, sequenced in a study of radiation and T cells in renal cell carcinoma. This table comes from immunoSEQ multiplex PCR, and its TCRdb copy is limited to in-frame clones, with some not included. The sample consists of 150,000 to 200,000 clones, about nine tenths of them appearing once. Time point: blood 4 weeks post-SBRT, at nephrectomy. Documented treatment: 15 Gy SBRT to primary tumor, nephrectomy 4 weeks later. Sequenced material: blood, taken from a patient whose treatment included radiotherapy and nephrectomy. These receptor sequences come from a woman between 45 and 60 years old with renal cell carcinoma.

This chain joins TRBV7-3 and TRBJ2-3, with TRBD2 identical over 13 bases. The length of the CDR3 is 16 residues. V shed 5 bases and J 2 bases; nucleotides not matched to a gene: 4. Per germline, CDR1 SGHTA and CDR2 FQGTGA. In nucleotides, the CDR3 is TGTGCCAGCAGCCCAACTAGCGGGGGGGTCACAGATACGCAGTATTTT. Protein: CASSPTSGGVTDTQYF.

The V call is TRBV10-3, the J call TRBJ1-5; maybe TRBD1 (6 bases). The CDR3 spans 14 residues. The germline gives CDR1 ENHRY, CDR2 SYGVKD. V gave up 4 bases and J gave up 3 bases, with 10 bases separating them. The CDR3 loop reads CAISVSGDNQPQHF. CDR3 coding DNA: TGTGCCATCAGTGTGTCAGGGGACAATCAGCCCCAGCATTTT.